These 5 T cell receptor beta chains were all obtained from the same sample, sequenced in a study of OX40 agonist ivuxolimab in advanced cancers. The repertoire was sequenced with immunoSEQ multiplex PCR; TCRdb's copy has only in-frame clones and lacks some. This table holds 30,000 to 45,000 clones, around 86% found once. The sample in question was CD4+ or CD8+ T cells sorted from blood, obtained in a trial of the OX40 agonist ivuxolimab. The receptors here all came from an adult with an advanced solid tumor such as melanoma, head and neck, liver or kidney cancer.

This rearrangement joins TRBV7-3 to TRBJ2-1; D not certain. V was shortened by 2 bases and J by 3 bases, with 5 bases between the two germline ends. Per the germline V gene, CDR1 is SGHTA and CDR2 is FQGTGA. This CDR3 has 13 residues. The CDR3 loop is CASSLQSYNEQFF. In DNA, the CDR3 is TGTGCCAGCAGCTTACAGAGCTACAATGAGCAGTTCTTC.

The J gene is TRBJ1-1, the V gene TRBV4-2; a possible D gene is TRBD1 (5 bases). Trimming pared 2 bases from V and 5 bases from J, leaving 12 bases between. The CDR3 consists of 14 residues. The germline gives CDR1 LGHNA, CDR2 YNFKEQ. The CDR3 loop reads CASSQSGGGTEAFF. The CDR3 DNA reads TGTGCCAGCAGCCAATCGGGTGGGGGGACTGAAGCTTTCTTT.

The chain combines TRBV7-8 with TRBJ2-5; tentatively, D is TRBD2 (5 bases). Germline V CDR1 and CDR2: SGHVS, FQNEAQ. Trimming stripped 5 bases from V and 0 bases from J, with 10 bases between. The CDR3 has 14 residues. The CDR3 nucleotides are TGTGCCAGCAGCCGAGGGAGATACCAAGAGACCCAGTACTTC. Translation: CASSRGRYQETQYF.

In regard to this clone: The sample holds other DNA sequences that translate to the same CDR3. V usage is TRBV19 and J usage is TRBJ2-3, with D perhaps matching TRBD1 (6 bases). The CDR3 totals 14 residues. Germline V gene sequence: CDR1 LNHDA, CDR2 SQIVND (reference sequence). Trimming pared 3 bases from V and 1 base from J, leaving 8 bases between. The CDR3 sequence: CASSIRQGTDTQYF. In DNA, the CDR3 is TGTGCCAGTAGTATCCGACAGGGCACAGATACGCAGTATTTT.

The chain joins TRBV6-1 to TRBJ1-2; D is possibly TRBD1 (6 bases). The V gene lost 5 bases and the J gene lost 6 bases, with 7 bases spanning the gap. Germline assignment: CDR1 MNHNS and CDR2 SASEGT. CDR3 length: 11 residues. DNA for the CDR3: TGTGCCAGCAGTAAGGGGGATGGCTACACCTTC. Translating it yields CASSKGDGYTF.